These 20 T cell receptor beta chains share one sample of origin, sequenced in a study of T cell changes during pregnancy in multiple sclerosis (dated by TCRdb to between 2018 and 2020). Library preparation employed the immunoSEQ multiplex PCR assay. What TCRdb holds here is the immuneACCESS table cut down to in-frame rearrangements. Part of the clones is not present; checked against another copy, under half of the missing clones reflect an unresolved V gene, and the others are unexplained. Here the sample has tens of thousands of clones; around 96% occur a single time. Together, the top ten hold 2% to 2.5% of the sample. The source was CD8+ T cells from peripheral blood mononuclear cells, collected after pregnancy. Receptors were obtained from a female donor with multiple sclerosis, enrolled in a pregnancy study.

The chain joins TRBV6-5 to TRBJ2-1; the D is unclear. This CDR3 spans 13 amino acids. V lost 6 bases and J lost 6, with 12 bases in between. The germline gives CDR1 MNHEY, CDR2 SVGAGI. This CDR3 reads CASSVVGGNEQFF. In nucleotides, the CDR3 is TGTGCCAGCAGCGTCGTTGGCGGCAATGAGCAGTTCTTC.

The chain has TRBV28 and TRBJ1-4; D gene unclear. Germline V gene data show CDR1 as MDHEN and CDR2 as SYDVKM. This CDR3 region has 14 residues. Trimming pared 4 bases from V and 6 bases from J, leaving 12 bases between. CDR3 coding DNA: TGTGCCAGCAGTTCAGGCTCGGTCGATGAAAAACTGTTTTTT. Protein: CASSSGSVDEKLFF.

The chain carries TRBV5-1 and TRBJ2-3; TRBD2 might be the D (5 bases). Trimming took off 5 bases at V and 3 bases at J, with 7 bases between the two ends. The CDR3 length is 12 residues. Germline V lookup: CDR1 SGHRS, CDR2 YFSETQ. The CDR3 protein is CASSSGTDTQYF. The CDR3 nucleotides are TGCGCCAGCAGTTCGGGGACAGATACGCAGTATTTT.

This clone was counted a few times. As DNA, the CDR3 is TGTGCCAGCAGCTCCCCCGGGGGGCCAGGCGGGGAGCTGTTTTTT. The encoded protein is CASSSPGGPGGELFF. The chain employs TRBV7-9 and TRBJ2-2; D is perhaps TRBD2 (7 bases). Germline-derived CDR1 and CDR2 are SEHNR and FQNEAQ (reference sequence). This CDR3 has 15 residues. The germline V and J ends were trimmed by 4 bases and 7 bases, with 16 bases remaining between them.

This clone was found once. The chain combines TRBV28 with TRBJ2-7, with a tentative D call TRBD2 (6 bases). Germline V gene lookup returns CDR1 MDHEN and CDR2 SYDVKM. CDR3 length: 13 amino acids. The V and J ends lost 3 bases and 6 bases respectively, with 12 bases between them. The CDR3: CASSLGGPSEQYF. In DNA, the CDR3 is TGTGCCAGCAGTTTGGGGGGACCGAGCGAGCAGTACTTC.

The chain links TRBV7-8 to TRBJ1-2, with D hard to call. The V end was cut by 4 bases, the J end by 1 base, with 13 bases between. Germline CDR1 reads SGHVS; CDR2 reads FQNEAQ. This CDR3 contains 15 residues. The CDR3 spells CASSSAAGSNYGYTF. The CDR3 bases are TGTGCCAGCAGCTCGGCCGCCGGGAGTAACTATGGCTACACCTTC.

V usage is TRBV6-5 and J usage is TRBJ2-6, with D uncertain. Between the trimmed V and J ends, which lost 8 bases and 2 bases, there was a span of 10 bases. The CDR3 spans 14 residues. In germline, CDR1 is MNHEY, CDR2 SVGAGI. The CDR3 loop reads CASLGKTGANVLTF. CDR3 DNA: TGTGCCAGCCTCGGTAAGACTGGGGCCAACGTCCTGACTTTC.

In the case of this clone: The junction differs from germline at one of its ends, possibly a read error. The chain is built from TRBV7-7 and TRBJ2-2; 9 nucleotides line up with TRBD1. Germline values: CDR1 SSHAT, CDR2 FNYEAQ (reference sequence). This CDR3 contains 16 residues. CDR3 region: CASSLENRGPTGELFF. CDR3 nucleotides: TGTGCTAGCAGCTTAGAAAACAGGGGGCCCACCGGGGAGCTGTTTTTT.

This clone has just one count. V is TRBV5-5 and J is TRBJ2-7, with TRBD2 as a possible D gene (5 bases). Germline CDR1 SGHKS, CDR2 YYEKEE (reference sequence). This CDR3 contains 14 residues. Trimming removed 0 bases from V and 0 bases from J, with 7 bases in between. The CDR3 DNA reads as TGTGCCAGCAGCTTGGTAAGCGGCTCCTACGAGCAGTACTTC. As protein: CASSLVSGSYEQYF.

The chain employs TRBV29-1 and TRBJ1-1, with a weak D call TRBD1 (6 bases). The CDR3 is 13 residues long. Germline V gene lookup returns CDR1 SQVTM and CDR2 ANQGSEA. Trimming removed 1 base from V and 1 base from J, with 7 bases in between. The CDR3 region is CSVEGQANTEAFF. CDR3 nucleotides: TGCAGCGTTGAAGGACAGGCGAACACTGAAGCTTTCTTT.

This clone occurred a few times. The rearrangement links TRBV4-2 to TRBJ2-5; tentatively, D is TRBD2 (6 bases). The CDR3 covers 14 residues. V was clipped by 1 base and J by 5 bases, with 11 bases between them. Germline CDR1 is LGHNA and CDR2 is YNFKEQ. The CDR3 DNA follows: TGTGCCAGCAGCCAAGTCCCAGGAGGGGAGACCCAGTACTTC. It encodes CASSQVPGGETQYF.

The rearrangement joins TRBV27 to TRBJ2-7; 7 nucleotides match TRBD1. The J segment lost 3 bases and the V segment lost 6 bases, leaving 8 bases of the junction unmatched. This CDR3 has 14 amino acids. Germline V gives CDR1 MNHEY, CDR2 SMNVEV (reference sequence). Here the CDR3 reads CASSFDRANYEQYF. DNA for the CDR3: TGTGCCAGCAGCTTCGACAGGGCTAACTACGAGCAGTACTTC.

J is TRBJ2-7 and V is TRBV28, with D possibly TRBD1 on 5 matching bases. CDR1 and CDR2 from the germline V gene are MDHEN and SYDVKM. The CDR3 has 14 amino acids. Trimming shortened V by 2 bases and J by 4 bases, and 12 bases separated the two germline ends. The CDR3 region is CASSLAGSGYEQYF. DNA of the CDR3: TGTGCCAGCAGTTTAGCAGGGTCCGGTTACGAGCAGTACTTC.

By its share, this clone is medium-sized (0.01 to 0.1%). For the CDR3, the DNA is TGCAGCGGATGGACTAGCGGCTACAATGAGCAGTTCTTC. It translates to CSGWTSGYNEQFF. The V call is TRBV29-1, the J call TRBJ2-1; 10 nucleotides agree with TRBD2. The ends lost 7 bases at V and 3 bases at J; junction bases unmatched: 3. From germline, CDR1 is SQVTM and CDR2 ANQGSEA. This CDR3 contains 13 residues.

V usage is TRBV2 and J usage is TRBJ1-5; D is perhaps TRBD1 (5 bases). This CDR3 is built from 15 residues. The ends were cut back, 0 bases at V and 1 base at J, with 7 bases in the middle. In germline, CDR1 is SNHLY, CDR2 FYNNEI. The CDR3 reads CASSEAGGSNQPQHF. As DNA, the CDR3 is TGTGCCAGCAGTGAAGCGGGGGGGAGCAATCAGCCCCAGCATTTT.

The chain carries TRBV5-6 and TRBJ2-7, with D possibly being TRBD2 (5 bases). Trimming pared 4 bases from V and 5 bases from J, leaving 16 bases between. The CDR3 is made up of 14 amino acids. The V gene's germline CDR1 is SGHDT and CDR2 YYEEEE. CDR3 in DNA: TGTGCCAGCAGCGCTCAACTAGTTTCCCACGAGCAGTACTTC. It codes for CASSAQLVSHEQYF.

The chain combines TRBV7-8 with TRBJ2-1; TRBD2 matches 9 bases. The CDR3 runs 16 residues. J was trimmed by 6 bases and V by 5 bases; bases with no gene match: 11. Germline V gene data show CDR1 as SGHVS and CDR2 as FQNEAQ. CDR3: CASSIFSGGGGNEQFF. In DNA form, the CDR3 reads TGTGCCAGCAGCATCTTTAGCGGGGGAGGGGGCAATGAGCAGTTCTTC.

The chain carries TRBV28 and TRBJ2-7; 8 nucleotides align to TRBD1. This CDR3 has 14 amino acids. The germline gives CDR1 MDHEN, CDR2 SYDVKM. Losses at the gene ends were 3 bases for V and 3 bases for J; bases not matched to a gene: 4. The CDR3: CASSFGTGLYEQYF. CDR3 coding DNA: TGTGCCAGCAGTTTCGGGACAGGCCTCTACGAGCAGTACTTC.

The chain couples TRBV5-1 to TRBJ2-7, with TRBD1 identical over 10 bases. The CDR3 loop spans 15 amino acids. Germline CDR1 reads SGHRS; CDR2 reads YFSETQ. V lost 1 base, J lost 5 bases, and 6 bases stayed unmatched. The CDR3 sequence is CASSLKGDRGHEQYF. The CDR3 nucleotides are TGCGCCAGCAGCTTGAAGGGGGACAGGGGCCACGAGCAGTACTTC.

The V call is TRBV27, the J call TRBJ1-1; D unclear. Germline V CDR1 and CDR2: MNHEY, SMNVEV (reference sequence). The V end lost 2 bases, the J end lost 7 bases, and 14 bases lay between the germline ends. The CDR3 runs to 14 residues. The chain's CDR3 is CASSLLSPPVEAFF. In nucleotides, the CDR3 is TGTGCCAGCAGTTTACTTAGTCCACCGGTTGAAGCTTTCTTT.